This T cell receptor beta chain is drawn from a study of cytomegalovirus exposure and HLA in healthy donors. The CDR3 is made up of 13 amino acids. The ends were cut back, 0 bases at V and 8 bases at J, with 9 bases in the middle. Per the germline V gene, CDR1 is SGHDT and CDR2 is YYEEEE. This clone was counted once. Its target is not known. A multiplex PCR was run with 60 Vbeta primers and 13 Jbeta primers. The data were produced by immunoSEQ multiplex PCR, yet TCRdb's version contains in-frame clones alone and is incomplete. The table lists some 170,000 clones, over 60% of them singletons. Study results and limitations: The classifier, whose performance was assessed in both the original and validation cohorts, reportedly diagnosed cytomegalovirus status with high specificity and sensitivity. Upon later analysis, TCR association rates were observed to vary by HLA locus, being highest for DRB1 and lowest for HLA-C. A previous analysis found most TCR beta V segments productive roughly 87% or roughly 30% of the time. Cytomegalovirus-associated status was assigned to some 180 TCR beta chains.

The rearrangement joins TRBV5-6 to TRBJ1-5; unclear D gene. Material: PBMCs. The sequence derives from a woman in her twenties or thirties in good health and CMV-seronegative. The CDR3 loop is CASSLGHQKPQHF. Written as DNA, the CDR3 is TGTGCCAGCAGCTTGGGACATCAAAAGCCCCAGCATTTT.